This T cell receptor beta chain was obtained from a study of Graves' ophthalmopathy and Graves' hyperthyroidism. This clonotype was seen repeatedly, ten times or more. Amplification targeted the TCR beta CDR3 regions, with RNA transcripts as the source material. The first round was an RT-PCR with HTBI primers, and the second round was a multiplex PCR. MiXCR was run by TCRdb on the multiplex PCR reads, yielding one entry per CDR3 protein. The sample records hundreds of thousands of distinct CDR3 sequences, roughly 20% being singletons. V gave up 1 base and J gave up 6 bases; unmatched junction bases: 6. Germline lookup yields CDR1 SGHAT and CDR2 FQNNGV. The CDR3 contains 16 residues.

The rearrangement links TRBV11-2 to TRBJ1-3, with 10 bases matching TRBD1. Sample: peripheral blood. This clonotype was obtained from a woman younger than 30 with stable Graves' hyperthyroidism. CDR3 residues: CASSLGPTGGQNTIYF. The DNA of the CDR3 is TGTGCCAGCAGCTTAGGTCCGACAGGGGGCCAAAACACCATATATTTT.